What follows are 7 T cell receptor beta chains derived from one specimen sequenced in a study of T cell responses to AZD1222 COVID-19 vaccine. The data were produced by immunoSEQ multiplex PCR, yet TCRdb's version contains in-frame clones alone and is incomplete. The sample has roughly 87,000 clones; 88% are singletons. Sequencing used peripheral blood, obtained 28 days after the second AZD1222 dose. The source of these receptors is an adult who received the AZD1222 COVID-19 vaccine.

The chain employs TRBV10-2 and TRBJ2-1; D might be TRBD2 (6 bases). The CDR3 is 16 amino acids. CDR1 is WSHSY, CDR2 SAAADI, per germline. V shed 2 bases and J shed 3 bases, with 14 bases lying between them. The DNA of the CDR3 is TGCGCCAGCAGTGAGGAGGCGGGACCCAACTACAATGAGCAGTTCTTC. It specifies CASSEEAGPNYNEQFF.

The chain employs TRBV9 and TRBJ1-1, with D possibly matching TRBD1 (5 bases). Germline CDR1 is SGDLS and CDR2 is YYNGEE. The CDR3 spans 14 residues. Deletions cut 6 bases from V and 1 base from J, with 13 bases between. CDR3 sequence reads: CASTPRGANTEAFF. The CDR3 nucleotides read TGTGCCAGCACTCCCAGAGGGGCGAACACTGAAGCTTTCTTT. Full variable domain (missing parts from reference TRBV9 and TRBJ1-1): DSGVTQTPKHLITATGQRVTLRCSPRSGDLSVYWYQQSLDQGLQFLIQYYNGEERAKGNILERFSAQQFPDLHSELNLSSLELGDSALYFCASTPRGANTEAFFGQGTRLTVV.

This chain joins TRBV18 and TRBJ2-5, with TRBD2 as a possible D gene (6 bases). Trimming cost V 2 bases and J 8 bases, with 15 bases left between them. The CDR3 has 14 residues. Germline CDR1 reads KGHSH; CDR2 reads LQKENI. In DNA form, the CDR3 reads TGTGCCAGCTCACCATCTGTGGGAGGCTCAACCCAGTACTTC. It yields the protein CASSPSVGGSTQYF.

The chain employs TRBV7-2 and TRBJ1-2; D is ambiguous. The CDR3 has 10 amino acids. Germline lookup yields CDR1 SGHTA and CDR2 FQGNSA. Trimming pared 7 bases from V and 8 bases from J, leaving 8 bases between. The CDR3 region is CASTVGGYTF. CDR3 coding DNA: TGTGCCAGCACGGTGGGAGGCTACACCTTC.

V usage is TRBV4-2 and J usage is TRBJ2-1, with TRBD1 matching over 12 bases. The CDR3 contains 18 residues. Germline CDR1 reads LGHNA; CDR2 reads YNFKEQ. Trimming took 0 bases from V and 7 from J; bases not matched to a gene: 10. The CDR3 region has the DNA TGTGCCAGCAGCCAAGAGGTACCCGGGACAGGGGGCAGGAATGAGCAGTTCTTC. It is translated as CASSQEVPGTGGRNEQFF.

The chain is built from TRBV7-6 and TRBJ2-2; maybe TRBD1 (5 bases). V was shortened by 5 bases and J by 5 bases, with 18 bases between the two germline ends. The CDR3 spans 16 residues. The germline gives CDR1 SGHVS, CDR2 FNYEAQ. The CDR3 loop reads CASSRRTYSRTGELFF. The DNA for the CDR3 is TGTGCCAGCAGCCGGCGGACATATTCAAGAACCGGGGAGCTGTTTTTT.

This clone has a handful of counts. Other DNA sequences in this specimen translate into the identical CDR3. The genes are TRBV18 and TRBJ1-2, with TRBD1 identical over 7 bases. The germline CDR1 and CDR2 sequences are KGHSH and LQKENI. The CDR3 totals 13 residues. V gave up 6 bases and J gave up 4 bases; unmatched junction bases: 5. The CDR3 DNA sequence: TGTGCCAGCTCCCCCGGGACAGCCTATGGCTACACCTTC. It translates to CASSPGTAYGYTF. Combining the CDR3 with reference TRBV18 and TRBJ1-2 gives the whole variable domain NAGVMQNPRHLVRRRGQEARLRCSPMKGHSHVYWYRQLPEEGLKFMVYLQKENIIDESGMPKERFSAEFPKEGPSILRIQQVVRGDSAAYFCASSPGTAYGYTFGSGTRLTVV.